This is a list of T cell receptor beta chains from one sample in a study of blood T cells in healthy people across ages. TCRdb ran MiXCR on the 5' RACE reads and lists one entry per CDR3 protein. The sample shows about 280,000 distinct CDR3 sequences, 25% to 30% of them seen only once. Sequenced sample: blood. All receptors derive from a woman between 65 and 79 years old in good health. CDR3s include the opening cysteine and the closing phenylalanine or tryptophan.

v_gene	CDR3aa
TRBV20-1	CSARPLDTQYF
TRBV12-3/TRBV12-4	CASSYDSTYGYIF
TRBV29-1	CSVSEKLFF
TRBV2	CASRQTRQGTGNTIYF
TRBV7-2	CASSLVAGSSYNEQFF
TRBV6-5	CASSYRGSRIGDEQFF
TRBV4-2	CASSLGLAGLQETQYF
TRBV20-1	CSAQKNTQYF
TRBV20-1	CSARTTPQYNEQFF
TRBV7-2	CASSFLPGLAGGSYEQYF
TRBV6-5	CASSRQLRSVQYF
TRBV20-1	CSARALRPTARVDGCTF
TRBV29-1	CSVELGDTQYF
TRBV12-3/TRBV12-4	CASSLGGNYGYTF
TRBV5-1	CASSLEWDRGYEQYF
TRBV15	CATSRGREGEKLFF
TRBV28	CASSFTGINEQFF
TRBV28	CASHRGGGAYEQYF
TRBV19	CASSRPSGEKLFF
TRBV18	CASSAGGDEKLFF
TRBV7-2	CASSSNRLNTEAFF
TRBV5-1	CASSLNRDSLGANVLTF
TRBV7-3	CASSLRGAGTGKEETQYF
TRBV25-1	CASSEHSSSSTDTQYF
TRBV20-1	CSASPSGYEQYF
TRBV6-5	CASSYDGIEETQYF
TRBV20-1	CSARNGRGPNEQFF
TRBV28	CASSLGGITYEQYF
TRBV6-6	CASRFRNSYNEQFF
TRBV3-1	CASSQDRKRYEQYF
TRBV27	CASSTVGTGNEKLFF
TRBV6-6	CASSYTVDEQFF
TRBV7-9	CASSTHENIQYF
TRBV6-6	CASRQLETQYF
TRBV28	CASSSSGLAGGRAYEQYF
TRBV5-1	CASSLYFRTDFFTYEQYF
TRBV20-1	CSATQGSSEKLFF
TRBV28	CASGSVNEKLFF
TRBV28	CASSLWEGVNTDTQYF
TRBV20-1	CSARVRTARKETQYF
TRBV5-1	CASSLGENTGELFF
TRBV10-3	CAISELAGENTEAFF
TRBV3-1	CASSLPQGSGCEQYF
TRBV29-1	CSLGPGGGYEQFF
TRBV20-1	CSARWLGKETQYF
TRBV2	CAITQRSGRETQYF
TRBV7-2	CASSLAKRDTQYF
TRBV7-3	CASNADRGSTEAFF
TRBV12-3/TRBV12-4	CASSLGLGTQHF
TRBV7-2	CASSFTGVGMETQYF
TRBV6-5	CATGRSYEQYF
TRBV4-1	CASSPSVGSSPLHF
TRBV7-8	CASSFPTSGGDNEQFF
TRBV11-2	CASSLVIRGLAGGPKVRDEQFF